This T cell receptor beta chain was found in a study of regulatory and conventional T cells in RAG deficiency. Data came from immunoSEQ multiplex PCR; TCRdb stores just in-frame clones and leaves some out. The repertoire holds about 30,000 clones, approximately 90% seen once, with under 0.85% in the top ten. The CDR3 totals 16 residues. The germline CDR1 and CDR2 sequences are SGHRS and YFSETQ. Genomic DNA came from blood regulatory T cells gated CD4+ CD25-high CD127-low. Of note for this clone: Sequence at one end of the junction differs from germline and may be a read error.

Separately, the same data were catalogued under a study of regulatory T cells. That report adds: Amplification used 52 TRBV primers and 13 TRBJ primers.

The sequence came from a human donor in good health. Specimen: Tregs sorted from blood. The J gene is TRBJ2-5, the V gene TRBV5-1; D not resolved. As DNA, the CDR3 is TGCGCCAGCAGTTTGGGTATTAGGTATCTTCAAGAGACCCAGTACTTC. It translates to CASSLGIRYLQETQYF.